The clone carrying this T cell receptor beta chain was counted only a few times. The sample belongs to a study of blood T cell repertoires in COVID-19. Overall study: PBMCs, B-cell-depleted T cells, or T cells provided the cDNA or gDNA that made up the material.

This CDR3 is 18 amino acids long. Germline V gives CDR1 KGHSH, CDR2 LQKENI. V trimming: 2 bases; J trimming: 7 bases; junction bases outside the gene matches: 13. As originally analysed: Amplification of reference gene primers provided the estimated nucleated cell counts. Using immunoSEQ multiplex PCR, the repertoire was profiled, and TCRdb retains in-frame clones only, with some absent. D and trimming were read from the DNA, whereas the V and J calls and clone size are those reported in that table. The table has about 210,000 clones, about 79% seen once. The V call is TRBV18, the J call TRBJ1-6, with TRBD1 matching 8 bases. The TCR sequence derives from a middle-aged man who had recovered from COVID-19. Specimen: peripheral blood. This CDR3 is CASSPDLGRGRSNSPLHF. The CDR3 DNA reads TGTGCCAGCTCACCAGATTTGGGCAGGGGGCGTTCGAATTCACCCCTCCACTTT. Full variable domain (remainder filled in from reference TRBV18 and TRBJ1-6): NAGVMQNPRHLVRRRGQEARLRCSPMKGHSHVYWYRQLPEEGLKFMVYLQKENIIDESGMPKERFSAEFPKEGPSILRIQQVVRGDSAAYFCASSPDLGRGRSNSPLHFGNGTRLTVT.